This T cell receptor (beta chain) was found in a study of neoadjuvant nivolumab and ipilimumab in lung cancer. This CDR3 contains 12 residues. Germline values: CDR1 SNHLY, CDR2 FYNNEI. Between the trimmed V and J ends, which lost 6 bases and 8 bases, there was a span of 11 bases. The study's findings and limits: Only two of four nivolumab-treated tumors gained richness and clonality by surgery. Only a small number of samples underwent TCR sequencing. Higher pretherapy blood TCR richness went with higher resected-tumor richness.

Sequenced by immunoSEQ multiplex PCR; TCRdb stores in-frame clones only, minus some. The sample shows about 20,000 clones, 85% to 90% of them seen only once. With regard to this clone: No antigen is known for it.

The chain links TRBV2 to TRBJ2-1; a weak D match, TRBD2 (5 bases). The material was peripheral blood, obtained before neoadjuvant nivolumab, alone or with ipilimumab. This clonotype was obtained from an adult with non-small cell lung cancer. Written as DNA, the CDR3 is TGTGCCAGCAGCGAGGGTAGCTATGAGCAGTTCTTC. It specifies CASSEGSYEQFF. Supplemented by reference TRBV2 and TRBJ2-1, the full variable domain reads EPEVTQTPSHQVTQMGQEVILRCVPISNHLYFYWYRQILGQKVEFLVSFYNNEISEKSEIFDDQFSVERPDGSNFTLKIRSTKLEDSAMYFCASSEGSYEQFFGPGTRLTVL.